These 30 T cell receptor beta chains originate from one sample sequenced in a study of low-dose radiotherapy and immunotherapy resistance in tumors. Time point here: after trial treatment. This sample's treatment: LDRT plus nivolumab, ipilimumab, low-dose cyclophosphamide and aspirin (RACIN trial). TRAV and TRBV primers primed cDNA for both TCRalpha and TCRbeta. With a V-primer adapter and a constant-region primer, TCRs were amplified for 20 PCR cycles. TCRdb redid the calling of the reads with MiXCR, one entry per CDR3 protein. The table has tens of thousands of distinct CDR3 sequences, more than 20% seen once; the top ten hold roughly 13%. The sequenced sample was PBMCs, obtained after low-dose radiotherapy plus immunotherapy. Receptors were obtained from a female donor with ovarian cancer.

This clonotype was counted at least ten times. V is TRBV9 and J is TRBJ2-7, with a tentative D call TRBD2 (6 bases). Per germline, CDR1 SGDLS and CDR2 YYNGEE. Trimming removed 4 bases at V and 2 bases at J, with 13 bases between. The CDR3 covers 14 residues. CDR3 sequence (DNA): TGTGCCAGCAGCCCTCCGGCGGGGACCTACGAGCAGTACTTC. Translation gives CASSPPAGTYEQYF.

This clonotype showed up many times. The chain couples TRBV2 to TRBJ1-4; D gene uncertain. Trimming took 6 bases from V and 8 from J, leaving 10 bases between them. From germline, CDR1 is SNHLY and CDR2 FYNNEI. The CDR3 is 12 residues long. This chain's CDR3 is CASRSDGEKLFF. The CDR3 DNA is TGTGCCAGCAGATCCGATGGGGAAAAACTGTTTTTT.

This clonotype appeared many times. The chain joins TRBV7-2 to TRBJ2-3; D gene uncertain. Per germline, CDR1 SGHTA and CDR2 FQGNSA. Deletions cut 4 bases from V and 4 bases from J, with 6 bases between. CDR3 size: 12 residues. CDR3 coding DNA: TGTGCCAGCAGCTCGATAGCAGATACGCAGTATTTT. Translation: CASSSIADTQYF.

This clonotype has a count of ten or more. The chain recombines TRBV20-1 with TRBJ1-6; the D is unclear. Trimming took off 0 bases at V and 5 bases at J, with 17 bases between the two ends. The CDR3 covers 17 residues. Germline-derived CDR1 and CDR2 are DFQATT and SNEGSKA (reference sequence). CDR3 protein: CSARDRTSVQNNSPLHF. CDR3 in DNA: TGCAGTGCTAGAGATAGAACCTCGGTACAGAATAATTCACCCCTCCACTTT.

Comments on this clonotype: Since a far larger clone is one base different, this is likely a read error. The rearrangement uses TRBV6-6 and TRBJ2-7; a possible D gene is TRBD1 (5 bases). The germline V gene has CDR1 MNHNY and CDR2 SVGAGI (reference sequence). Trimming took 5 bases from V and 9 from J, leaving 14 bases between them. The length of the CDR3 is 12 residues. DNA for the CDR3: TGTGCCAGCAGTACAGGTCCCAACGTGCAGTACTTC. Its protein product is CASSTGPNVQYF.

In this sample, this clonotype turned up many times. V and J are TRBV6-2 or TRBV6-3 and TRBJ1-1; no firm D call. Trimming shortened V by 6 bases and J by 4 bases, and 6 bases separated the two germline ends. The CDR3 is 11 amino acids. In germline, CDR1 is MNHEY, CDR2 SVGEGT. As DNA, the CDR3 is TGTGCCAGCAGGGAGGGCACTGAAGCTTTCTTT. Encoded protein: CASREGTEAFF.

With regard to this clonotype: This sequence is one base from a far larger clone and is likely a read error. The rearrangement links TRBV5-4 to TRBJ2-1; 7 nucleotides line up with TRBD2. The V gene's germline CDR1 is SGHNT and CDR2 YYREEE (reference sequence). This CDR3 is 15 amino acids long. Trimming at V came to 4 bases and at J to 10 bases, leaving 14 bases not matched to a gene. The CDR3, as DNA: TGTGCCAGCAGCCCGCAGGCTAGCGGTGACTACGAGCAGTTCTTC. It encodes CASSPQASGDYEQFF.

This clonotype has a count of ten or more. The chain joins TRBV12-3 or TRBV12-4 to TRBJ2-3; D perhaps matches TRBD2 (7 bases). The CDR3 is 15 residues long. Trimming removed 3 bases from V and 1 base from J, with 11 bases in between. CDR3 in DNA: TGTGCCAGCAGTTTGGGGGCGGGGGGCACAGATACGCAGTATTTT. Protein: CASSLGAGGTDTQYF.

J is TRBJ2-1 and V is TRBV3-1; D is tentatively TRBD1 or TRBD2 (5 bases each). Germline CDR1 LGHDT, CDR2 YNNKEL (reference sequence). With 3 bases removed from V and 7 bases from J, the gap between germline ends came to 7 bases. The CDR3 runs 12 residues. The CDR3 is CASSHEGNEQFF. The CDR3 bases are TGTGCCAGCAGCCACGAGGGGAATGAGCAGTTCTTC.

The chain is built from TRBV9 and TRBJ2-2, with D tentatively TRBD1 (6 bases). The CDR3 sequence is 15 residues long. Per the germline V gene, CDR1 is SGDLS and CDR2 is YYNGEE. The V end was cut by 0 bases, the J end by 6 bases, with 12 bases between. CDR3 in DNA: TGTGCCAGCAGCGTAGACAGGGCCCTATCCGGGGAGCTGTTTTTT. This translates into CASSVDRALSGELFF.

Regarding this clonotype: A much larger clone lies one base from this, so it may be a read error. V gene TRBV12-3 or TRBV12-4 combines with J gene TRBJ2-1; no reliable D call. The CDR3 loop spans 15 amino acids. The ends were cut back, 2 bases at V and 10 bases at J, with 18 bases in the middle. This CDR3 reads CASSLFGFLGDEQFF. CDR3 nucleotides: TGTGCCAGCAGTTTATTTGGATTCCTAGGCGACGAGCAGTTCTTC.

This clonotype has a count of ten or more. This chain uses TRBV15 with TRBJ2-3; TRBD1 aligns across 8 bases. J was trimmed by 0 bases and V by 9 bases; bases with no gene match: 14. The CDR3 runs to 17 residues. CDR1 and CDR2 from the germline V gene are LNHNV and YYDKDF (reference sequence). The CDR3 loop reads CATSFRTGSTSTDTQYF. The CDR3, as DNA: TGTGCCACGAGTTTCCGGACAGGGTCCACTAGCACAGATACGCAGTATTTT.

This clonotype has ten or more counts. This sequence joins TRBV20-1 and TRBJ2-7; 11 bases map to TRBD1. Trimming at V came to 5 bases and at J to 7 bases, leaving 7 bases not matched to a gene. This CDR3 has 13 amino acids. Germline values: CDR1 DFQATT, CDR2 SNEGSKA (reference sequence). The CDR3: CSADGQGAGEQYF. The CDR3 region has the DNA TGCAGTGCTGACGGACAGGGGGCGGGAGAGCAGTACTTC.

Many counts were recorded for this clonotype. The chain employs TRBV5-1 and TRBJ2-1; TRBD2 aligns across 10 bases. The CDR3 extends over 16 amino acids. Germline V gene lookup returns CDR1 SGHRS and CDR2 YFSETQ. J was trimmed by 4 bases and V by 7 bases; bases with no gene match: 11. CDR3 in DNA: TGCGCCAGCGCCCCGCAAGCGGGAGGGCCATACAATGAGCAGTTCTTC. This translates into CASAPQAGGPYNEQFF.

Details on this clonotype: A far larger clone is just one base off, so this is likely a read error. The chain couples TRBV18 to TRBJ2-6; TRBD2 might be the D (5 bases). Trimming took 8 bases from V and 8 from J, leaving 16 bases between them. The CDR3 is 14 amino acids. The germline CDR1 and CDR2 sequences are KGHSH and LQKENI. CDR3 nucleotide sequence: TGTGCCAGCAGCGACGGAAGAGGGACCAACGTCCTGACTTTC. It encodes CASSDGRGTNVLTF.

The chain combines TRBV5-4 with TRBJ2-3; D is possibly TRBD2 (5 bases). There are 13 residues in the CDR3. V lost 7 bases and J lost 2, with 11 bases in between. The germline gives CDR1 SGHNT, CDR2 YYREEE (reference sequence). Here the CDR3 reads CASEGEATDTQYF. As DNA, the CDR3 is TGTGCCAGCGAGGGAGAGGCCACAGATACGCAGTATTTT. Full variable domain (remainder filled in from reference TRBV5-4 and TRBJ2-3): ETGVTQSPTHLIKTRGQQVTLRCSSQSGHNTVSWYQQALGQGPQFIFQYYREEENGRGNFPPRFSGLQFPNYSSELNVNALELDDSALYLCASEGEATDTQYFGPGTRLTVL.

The chain combines TRBV5-1 with TRBJ2-1; 7 nucleotides agree with TRBD2. The CDR3 is 14 amino acids. Germline CDR1 reads SGHRS; CDR2 reads YFSETQ. The V gene end was trimmed by 4 bases and the J gene end by 4 bases; junction bases not matched to a gene: 5. CDR3 sequence reads: CASSHRGDYNEQFF. In nucleotides, the CDR3 is TGCGCCAGCAGCCATCGGGGGGATTACAATGAGCAGTTCTTC.

The sample holds many counts of this clonotype. The CDR3 sequence is CASSTGDRGFSDTQYF. Written as DNA, the CDR3 is TGTGCCAGTAGTACCGGGGACAGGGGGTTTTCAGATACGCAGTATTTT. The rearrangement joins TRBV19 to TRBJ2-3; 11 nucleotides line up with TRBD1. The V segment lost 4 bases and the J segment 4 bases; nucleotides outside the gene matches: 7. This CDR3 is 16 amino acids long. Germline V gene sequence: CDR1 LNHDA, CDR2 SQIVND (reference sequence).

At least ten counts were recorded for this clonotype. The J gene is TRBJ2-3, the V gene TRBV12-3 or TRBV12-4; the D gene is possibly TRBD2 (6 bases). CDR3 length: 15 residues. Between the trimmed V and J ends, which lost 3 bases and 2 bases, there was a span of 12 bases. As DNA, the CDR3 is TGTGCCAGCAGTTTTGGAGGGACCCCCACAGATACGCAGTATTTT. Residues: CASSFGGTPTDTQYF.

This clonotype was picked up many times. The chain joins TRBV29-1 to TRBJ2-5, with D possibly being TRBD1 (5 bases). Between the trimmed V and J ends, which lost 4 bases and 2 bases, there was a span of 8 bases. This CDR3 comprises 12 residues. CDR1 and CDR2 from the germline V gene are SQVTM and ANQGSEA. The chain's CDR3 is CSVGAGQETQYF. The CDR3 nucleotides read TGCAGCGTTGGAGCAGGGCAAGAGACCCAGTACTTC.

This rearrangement joins TRBV13 to TRBJ1-4; TRBD1 agrees at 7 bases. The CDR3 is 15 amino acids. V shed 8 bases, J shed 3 bases, and the junction held 9 bases outside the gene matches. Germline CDR1 PRHDT, CDR2 FYEKMQ (reference sequence). CDR3 coding DNA: TGTGCCAGCGGAAAGAGGGGGCGAGCTAATGAAAAACTGTTTTTT. It encodes CASGKRGRANEKLFF.

In this sample, this clonotype turned up many times. V usage is TRBV5-6 and J usage is TRBJ1-6; D is ambiguous. Germline-derived CDR1 and CDR2 are SGHDT and YYEEEE. Trimming pared 1 base from V and 9 bases from J, leaving 14 bases between. The CDR3 consists of 15 residues. CDR3 sequence reads: CASSLYGNWGSPLHF. CDR3 DNA sequence: TGTGCCAGCAGCTTGTACGGCAATTGGGGTTCACCCCTCCACTTT.

A word on this clonotype: A read error is possible here, since a much larger clone lies one base away. Written as DNA, the CDR3 is TGTGCCAGCAGTTACGGGCCTCGGTCAGGGGAAGGCTACACCTTC. Protein sequence: CASSYGPRSGEGYTF. The chain joins TRBV6-2 or TRBV6-3 to TRBJ1-2, with D possibly TRBD1 on 6 matching bases. The CDR3 contains 15 residues. Trimming stripped 2 bases from V and 8 bases from J, with 18 bases between. The V gene's germline CDR1 is MNHEY and CDR2 SVGEGT.

The chain links TRBV30 to TRBJ2-1, with 8 bases fitting TRBD2. Per the germline V gene, CDR1 is GTSNPN and CDR2 is SVGIG (reference sequence). The CDR3 totals 13 residues. V trimming: 5 bases; J trimming: 6 bases; junction bases outside the gene matches: 6. As DNA, the CDR3 is TGTGCCTGGGGGAGGACTAGCCCCAATGAGCAGTTCTTC. This sequence encodes CAWGRTSPNEQFF.

This clonotype was picked up many times. The V and J genes are TRBV19 and TRBJ2-3; D remains unclear. Per the germline V gene, CDR1 is LNHDA and CDR2 is SQIVND (reference sequence). The CDR3 runs 15 residues. Trimming cost V 5 bases and J 2 bases, with 14 bases left between them. CDR3 protein: CASSWAARDTDTQYF. CDR3 nucleotides: TGTGCCAGTAGTTGGGCGGCTCGAGACACAGATACGCAGTATTTT.

The sample holds one count of this clonotype. One base separates it from a far larger clone, so it is likely a read error. This chain connects TRBV7-4 to TRBJ2-3; D perhaps matches TRBD1 (5 bases). The CDR3 is made up of 14 amino acids. Germline V gene data show CDR1 as SGHVT and CDR2 as SQSDAQ. The CDR3 loop reads CASSPETYTGTQYF. In DNA form, the CDR3 reads TGTGCCAGCAGCCCGGAGACCTACACAGGTACGCAGTATTTT.

On this clonotype itself: One base away lies a much larger clone, so this may be a sequencing read error. The J gene is TRBJ2-7, the V gene TRBV12-3 or TRBV12-4; D is unresolved. Trimming removed 10 bases from V and 0 bases from J, with 19 bases in between. The CDR3 totals 15 residues. CDR3 bases: TGTGCCAACAGCACCCCTGGACGCGGCTCCTACGAGCAGTACTTC. As protein: CANSTPGRGSYEQYF.

This clonotype was seen at least ten times. The chain carries TRBV20-1 and TRBJ2-5, with 8 bases matching TRBD2. V lost 6 bases to trimming and J lost 2 bases; unmatched junction nucleotides: 2. The CDR3 has 12 amino acids. Germline V gives CDR1 DFQATT, CDR2 SNEGSKA (reference sequence). The CDR3 here is CSAGRGQETQYF. The CDR3 DNA reads TGCAGTGCCGGGAGGGGGCAAGAGACCCAGTACTTC.

This clonotype was counted at least ten times. This rearrangement joins TRBV6-2 or TRBV6-3 to TRBJ1-1, with D possibly TRBD1 on 6 matching bases. The germline CDR1 and CDR2 sequences are MNHEY and SVGEGT. Trimming stripped 7 bases from V and 1 base from J, with 22 bases between. CDR3 size: 17 residues. CDR3 amino acids: CASKRGRAPERNTEAFF. The CDR3 DNA reads as TGTGCCAGCAAGAGGGGGAGGGCACCGGAACGGAACACTGAAGCTTTCTTT.

This sequence joins TRBV19 and TRBJ2-1; 8 positions match TRBD2. The CDR3 consists of 15 residues. The ends lost 7 bases at V and 9 bases at J; junction bases unmatched: 14. Per the germline V gene, CDR1 is LNHDA and CDR2 is SQIVND (reference sequence). This CDR3 is CASNAEIAGSSEQFF. The CDR3 bases are TGTGCCAGTAACGCAGAGATAGCGGGAAGCTCTGAGCAGTTCTTC.